The 8 T cell receptor beta chains below all came from one sample that was sequenced in a study of blood T cell repertoires in COVID-19. Produced via immunoSEQ multiplex PCR; TCRdb's table is partial and in-frame only. Here the sample spans 15,000 or so clones, 70% to 90% being singletons. The sample was peripheral blood. These receptors were obtained from a human donor in a cohort sampled during active COVID-19.

The CDR3 sequence is CASSQDVSSITDTQYF. CDR3 DNA sequence: TGTGCCAGCAGCCAAGACGTTAGCTCAATCACAGATACGCAGTATTTT. This chain joins TRBV3-1 (or the pseudogene TRBV3-2) and TRBJ2-3, with D unclear. The CDR3 extends over 16 amino acids. CDR1 and CDR2 (germline): LGHDT, YNNKEL (reference sequence). Trimming pared 0 bases from V and 2 bases from J, leaving 12 bases between.

The chain carries TRBV7-2 and TRBJ1-1; the match to TRBD1 covers 10 bases. The CDR3 spans 14 residues. Germline V gene lookup returns CDR1 SGHTA and CDR2 FQGNSA. The V and J ends lost 5 bases and 5 bases, in that order; junction bases with no gene match: 5. DNA of the CDR3: TGTGCCAGCAGCCCAAGGACAGGGGGGACTGAAGCTTTCTTT. Translating gives CASSPRTGGTEAFF.

The chain has TRBV12-3 or TRBV12-4 and TRBJ1-1; a weak D match, TRBD1 (6 bases). The CDR3 loop spans 13 amino acids. V was trimmed by 6 bases and J by 1 base, leaving 9 bases between them. Here the CDR3 reads CASRPTGNTEAFF. The CDR3 coding sequence is TGTGCCAGCAGGCCGACAGGGAACACTGAAGCTTTCTTT.

V is TRBV9 and J is TRBJ2-1; 11 bases fit TRBD2. CDR3 length: 19 residues. Trimming at V came to 0 bases and at J to 1 base, leaving 9 bases not matched to a gene. Germline assignment: CDR1 SGDLS and CDR2 YYNGEE. The chain's CDR3 is CASSVEETSGIGSYNEQFF. The CDR3 DNA sequence: TGTGCCAGCAGCGTAGAGGAGACTAGCGGGATAGGTTCCTACAATGAGCAGTTCTTC.

The chain couples TRBV9 to TRBJ2-7; 10 nucleotides match TRBD1. The CDR3 spans 16 residues. After removal of 0 bases from V and 1 base from J, the junction contained 4 bases not matched to a gene. In germline, CDR1 is SGDLS, CDR2 YYNGEE. The CDR3 here is CASSVGTGGGSYEQYF. In DNA, the CDR3 is TGTGCCAGCAGCGTAGGGACAGGGGGGGGATCCTACGAGCAGTACTTC.

The chain links TRBV11-2 to TRBJ2-5; D is possibly TRBD1 (6 bases). The CDR3 spans 15 residues. Trimming stripped 6 bases from V and 5 bases from J, with 19 bases between. The germline V gene encodes CDR1 SGHAT and CDR2 FQNNGV. CDR3 nucleotides: TGTGCCAGCAGGGACTCATCAGGGGTGGAGGAGACCCAGTACTTC. Translating gives CASRDSSGVEETQYF.

The V gene is TRBV4-1, the J gene TRBJ2-7, with 11 bases lining up with TRBD2. CDR1 is MGHRA and CDR2 is YSYEKL in the germline V gene. The V and J ends lost 4 bases and 3 bases, in that order; junction bases with no gene match: 14. This CDR3 has 18 residues. CDR3 bases: TGCGCCAGCAGCCGAGGTCTGCTAGCGGGAGGAGGAATCTACGAGCAGTACTTC. Amino acid sequence: CASSRGLLAGGGIYEQYF.

V usage is TRBV7-6 and J usage is TRBJ2-7, with TRBD1 matching over 7 bases. Germline loops: CDR1 SGHVS, CDR2 FNYEAQ. CDR3 size: 16 residues. V lost 1 base to trimming and J lost 0 bases; unmatched junction nucleotides: 6. CDR3 DNA sequence: TGTGCCAGCAGCTTAGGAGCAGGGGGTAGCTCCTACGAGCAGTACTTC. Amino acid sequence: CASSLGAGGSSYEQYF.